The clone carrying this T cell receptor (beta chain) was picked up many times. This sample is drawn from a study of T cells after yellow fever vaccination. 5'RACE template switching produced TCR cDNA carrying a universal primer site and UMIs. In TCRdb, the 5' RACE reads were re-called with MiXCR into one record per CDR3 protein. This repertoire shows 100,000 to 150,000 distinct CDR3 sequences, 6% to 8% found once; its top ten account for 2.5%. Per germline, CDR1 SGHRS and CDR2 YFSETQ. The CDR3 runs to 14 residues. With V trimmed by 4 bases and J by 6 bases, 4 bases remained unmatched. The origin of this receptor is a man younger than 35 who received the YFV17D yellow fever vaccine. The sample in question was CD4+ T cells sorted from PBMCs, obtained 10 days after the first yellow fever vaccination. The J gene is TRBJ1-6, the V gene TRBV5-1; 7 bases are shared with TRBD1. CDR3 bases: TGCGCCAGCAGCCTGGGACAGTCTAATTCACCCCTCCACTTT. Amino acids: CASSLGQSNSPLHF.